This TCR beta chain was sequenced for a study of CD8 T cells in ankylosing spondylitis. This clonotype has a count of ten or more. The antigen is unknown. General study points: Significantly higher representation of disease-linked clones was reported for matched ankylosing spondylitis synovial fluid. Earlier studies detected some motif variants in reactive arthritis synovial fluid and blood. Ankylosing spondylitis blood appeared to be characterized by a TCR beta motif of under ten highly homologous variants.

Each TCR beta library was made by quantitative 5'-RACE that incorporated molecular barcodes. TCRdb re-called the 5' RACE reads through MiXCR, storing one row per CDR3 protein. The sample shows approximately 300,000 distinct CDR3 sequences, under 8.5% of them seen only once. CDR1 is MNHEY, CDR2 SMNVEV, per germline (reference sequence). CDR3 length: 13 amino acids. The junction had 2 bases not matched to a gene; V was cut back by 4 bases and J by 8 bases. This TCR derives from a male donor with ankylosing spondylitis. Sequenced: blood, either unsorted or a sorted T cell fraction (not recorded which). The chain is built from TRBV27 and TRBJ2-2; 9 bases agree with TRBD2. The CDR3 region is CASSSGLAGELFF. CDR3 nucleotides: TGTGCCAGCAGTTCAGGACTAGCGGGGGAGCTGTTTTTT.